This T cell receptor (beta chain) came from a study of CD8 T cells in Susac syndrome. The CDR3 is made up of 14 amino acids. V dropped 3 bases and J dropped 6; count of bases not matched to a gene: 5. Germline CDR1 and CDR2: SGDLS and YYNGEE. Random hexamers were used to reverse transcribe the RNA input (roughly 0.5 to 1 ug). In TCRdb, the immunoSEQ multiplex PCR reads were re-called with MiXCR into one record per CDR3 protein. Here the sample spans roughly 170,000 distinct CDR3 sequences, approximately 95% being singletons. Sequencing was carried out using CD4+ T cells from PBMCs. This receptor was obtained from a human donor with multiple sclerosis. The J gene is TRBJ2-7, the V gene TRBV9; 11 nucleotides align to TRBD1. CDR3 amino acids: CASSAGDRGVEQYF. Written as DNA, the CDR3 is TGTGCCAGCAGCGCCGGGGACAGGGGGGTCGAGCAGTACTTC. Variable domain in full (rest from reference TRBV9 and TRBJ2-7): DSGVTQTPKHLITATGQRVTLRCSPRSGDLSVYWYQQSLDQGLQFLIQYYNGEERAKGNILERFSAQQFPDLHSELNLSSLELGDSALYFCASSAGDRGVEQYFGPGTRLTVT.